This TCR beta chain came from a study of T cell repertoires in cytomegalovirus infection. The overall study: Evidence of both CMV infection and a matching HLA type came from public TCR beta signatures.

This clonotype appeared many times. The antigen remains undetermined. Per the germline V gene, CDR1 is SGHNT and CDR2 is YENEEA. The CDR3 has 13 residues. Germline trimming cut 3 bases from V and 7 bases from J; bases unmatched to any gene: 6. Whole-study findings and limits: The cumulative frequency of public TCR beta families distinguished individuals who carried CMV together with the relevant HLA.

TCRdb ran MiXCR on the reads and lists one entry per CDR3 protein. The table lists roughly 110,000 distinct CDR3 sequences, 10% of them singletons. The rearrangement uses TRBV11-3 and TRBJ2-7; TRBD2 aligns across 7 bases. The TCR sequence derives from a human donor in good health (CMV status not recorded). Some clones in this sample may be carry-over from other donors' samples. The sample was PBMCs, sequenced either directly or after in vitro stimulation (not recorded which). CDR3 loop: CASSLRESYEQYV. The DNA of the CDR3 is TGTGCCAGCAGCTTGCGGGAGTCATATGAGCAGTACGTC.